This T cell receptor (beta chain) was identified during a study of long-term antiretroviral therapy in people with HIV. With respect to this clone: Antigen unknown.

Samples were assayed with immunoSEQ v3.0 at survey level. The method was immunoSEQ multiplex PCR; TCRdb's version includes in-frame clones alone and lacks a portion of them. The table has 9,000 to 13,000 clones, around 81% seen once. The samples comprised roughly 1-10 million cryopreserved PBMC ahead of DNA extraction. The CDR3 contains 14 residues. Germline V gene data show CDR1 as LNHDA and CDR2 as SQIVND (reference sequence). After removal of 7 bases from V and 7 bases from J, the junction contained 2 bases not matched to a gene. The study, taken as a whole, reports: Investigators report no available data on ART adherence, viral resistance or therapy changes. Across all time points, the repertoire was dominated by clones that expanded before ART.

This specimen was unsorted PBMCs, taken 1.8 years after starting antiretroviral therapy. The receptor's source is a man aged 35 to 55 with HIV. The rearrangement uses TRBV19 and TRBJ2-1, with 15 bases fitting TRBD2. The CDR3 nucleotides are TGTGCCAGTACGGGACTAGCGGGAGGTAATGAGCAGTTCTTC. Its protein is CASTGLAGGNEQFF.